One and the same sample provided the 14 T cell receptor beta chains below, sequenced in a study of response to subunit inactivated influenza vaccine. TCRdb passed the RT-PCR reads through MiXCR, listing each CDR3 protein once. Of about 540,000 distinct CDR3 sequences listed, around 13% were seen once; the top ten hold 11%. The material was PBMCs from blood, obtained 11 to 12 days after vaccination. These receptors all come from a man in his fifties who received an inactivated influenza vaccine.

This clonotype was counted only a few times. CDR3 nucleotides: TGCAGTGCTAGCCAGACAGGGTTTGATTCACCCCTCCACTTT. Its protein is CSASQTGFDSPLHF. The V and J genes are TRBV20-1 and TRBJ1-6; 7 nucleotides match TRBD1. Trimming took 3 bases from V and 8 from J; bases not matched to a gene: 7. Germline V gene data show CDR1 as DFQATT and CDR2 as SNEGSKA (reference sequence). The CDR3 is made up of 14 amino acids.

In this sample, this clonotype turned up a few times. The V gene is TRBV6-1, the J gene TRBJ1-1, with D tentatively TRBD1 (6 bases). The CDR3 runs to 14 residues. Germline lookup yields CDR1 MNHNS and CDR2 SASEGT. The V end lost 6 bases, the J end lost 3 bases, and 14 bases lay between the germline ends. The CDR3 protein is CASRATGLDTEAFF. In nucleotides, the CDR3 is TGTGCCAGCAGGGCGACAGGACTCGACACTGAAGCTTTCTTT.

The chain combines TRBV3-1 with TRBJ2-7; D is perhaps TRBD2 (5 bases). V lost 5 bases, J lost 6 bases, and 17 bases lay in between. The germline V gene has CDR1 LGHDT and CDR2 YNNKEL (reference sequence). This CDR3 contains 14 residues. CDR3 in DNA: TGTGCCAGCAGCACCCACGGAGCGGTCAGCGAGCAGTACTTC. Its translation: CASSTHGAVSEQYF.

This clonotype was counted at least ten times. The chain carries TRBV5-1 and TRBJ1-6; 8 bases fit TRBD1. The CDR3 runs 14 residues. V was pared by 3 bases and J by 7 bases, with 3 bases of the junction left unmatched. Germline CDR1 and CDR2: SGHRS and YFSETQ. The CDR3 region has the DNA TGCGCCAGCAGCTCGACAGGGGCCAATTCACCCCTCCACTTT. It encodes CASSSTGANSPLHF. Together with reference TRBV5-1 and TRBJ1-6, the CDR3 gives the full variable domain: KAGVTQTPRYLIKTRGQQVTLSCSPISGHRSVSWYQQTPGQGLQFLFEYFSETQRNKGNFPGRFSGRQFSNSRSEMNVSTLELGDSALYLCASSSTGANSPLHFGNGTRLTVT.

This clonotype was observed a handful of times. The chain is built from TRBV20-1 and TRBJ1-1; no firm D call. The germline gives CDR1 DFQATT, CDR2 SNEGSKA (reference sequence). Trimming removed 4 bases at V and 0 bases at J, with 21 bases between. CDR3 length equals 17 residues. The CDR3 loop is CSAIPGPQLGMNTEAFF. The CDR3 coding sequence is TGCAGTGCTATCCCGGGCCCCCAGCTAGGTATGAACACTGAAGCTTTCTTT.

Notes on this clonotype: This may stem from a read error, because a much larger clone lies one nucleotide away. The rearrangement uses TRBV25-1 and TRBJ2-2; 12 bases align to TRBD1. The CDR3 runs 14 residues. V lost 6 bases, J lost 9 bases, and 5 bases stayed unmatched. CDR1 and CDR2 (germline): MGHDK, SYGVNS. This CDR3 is CASSQGTGGWELFF. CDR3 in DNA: TGTGCCAGCAGCCAAGGGACAGGGGGCTGGGAGCTGTTTTTT.

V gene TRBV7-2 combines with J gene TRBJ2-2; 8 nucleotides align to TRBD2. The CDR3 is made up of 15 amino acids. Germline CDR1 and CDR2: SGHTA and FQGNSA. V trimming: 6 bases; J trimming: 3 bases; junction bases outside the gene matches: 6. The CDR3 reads CASRTGGADTGELFF. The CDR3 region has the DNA TGTGCCAGCAGAACGGGGGGGGCGGACACCGGGGAGCTGTTTTTT.

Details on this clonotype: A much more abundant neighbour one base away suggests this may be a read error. The CDR3 here is CASSPSGGDYNEQFF. The CDR3 DNA is TGTGCCAGCAGCCCAAGCGGGGGCGATTACAATGAGCAGTTCTTC. V and J are TRBV27 and TRBJ2-1; TRBD2 matches at 8 bases. The CDR3 loop spans 15 amino acids. J gave up 4 bases and V 6 bases, and 8 bases lay outside the gene matches. Germline CDR1 and CDR2: MNHEY and SMNVEV (reference sequence).

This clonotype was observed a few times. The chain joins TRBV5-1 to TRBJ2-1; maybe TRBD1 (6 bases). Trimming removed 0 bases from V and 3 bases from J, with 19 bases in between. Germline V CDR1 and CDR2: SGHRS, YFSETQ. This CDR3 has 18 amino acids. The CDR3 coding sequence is TGCGCCAGCAGCTTGGATAGGGGGACGGTCGGGTACTACAATGAGCAGTTCTTC. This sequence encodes CASSLDRGTVGYYNEQFF.

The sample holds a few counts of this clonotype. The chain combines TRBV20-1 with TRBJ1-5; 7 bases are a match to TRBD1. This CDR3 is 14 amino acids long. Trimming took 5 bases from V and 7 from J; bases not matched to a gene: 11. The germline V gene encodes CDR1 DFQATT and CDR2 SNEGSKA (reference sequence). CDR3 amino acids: CSASAGQSLQPQHF. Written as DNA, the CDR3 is TGCAGTGCTTCCGCGGGACAGTCACTGCAGCCCCAGCATTTT.

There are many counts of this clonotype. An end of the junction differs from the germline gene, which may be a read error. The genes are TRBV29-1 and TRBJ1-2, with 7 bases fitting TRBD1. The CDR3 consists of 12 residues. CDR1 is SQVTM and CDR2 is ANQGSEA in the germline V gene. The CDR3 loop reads CSIGTADYGYTF. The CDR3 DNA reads TGCAGCATAGGGACAGCTGACTACGGCTACACCTTC.

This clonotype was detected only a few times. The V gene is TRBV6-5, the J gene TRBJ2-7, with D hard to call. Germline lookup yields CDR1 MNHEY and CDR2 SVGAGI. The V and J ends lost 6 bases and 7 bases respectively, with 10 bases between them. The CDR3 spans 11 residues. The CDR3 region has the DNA TGTGCCAGCAGCTACCACGTGGAGCAGTACTTC. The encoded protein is CASSYHVEQYF.

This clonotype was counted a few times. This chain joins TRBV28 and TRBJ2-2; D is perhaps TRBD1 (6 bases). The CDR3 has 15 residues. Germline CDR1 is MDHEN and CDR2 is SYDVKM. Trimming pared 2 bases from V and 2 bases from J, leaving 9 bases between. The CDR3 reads CASSLRTVNTGELFF. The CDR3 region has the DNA TGTGCCAGCAGTTTAAGGACAGTTAACACCGGGGAGCTGTTTTTT.

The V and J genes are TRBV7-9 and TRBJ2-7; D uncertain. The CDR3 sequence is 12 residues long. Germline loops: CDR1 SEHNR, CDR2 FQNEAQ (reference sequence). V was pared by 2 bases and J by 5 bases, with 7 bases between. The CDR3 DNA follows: TGTGCCAGCAGCTTAATGGCGAACGAGCAGTACTTC. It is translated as CASSLMANEQYF.